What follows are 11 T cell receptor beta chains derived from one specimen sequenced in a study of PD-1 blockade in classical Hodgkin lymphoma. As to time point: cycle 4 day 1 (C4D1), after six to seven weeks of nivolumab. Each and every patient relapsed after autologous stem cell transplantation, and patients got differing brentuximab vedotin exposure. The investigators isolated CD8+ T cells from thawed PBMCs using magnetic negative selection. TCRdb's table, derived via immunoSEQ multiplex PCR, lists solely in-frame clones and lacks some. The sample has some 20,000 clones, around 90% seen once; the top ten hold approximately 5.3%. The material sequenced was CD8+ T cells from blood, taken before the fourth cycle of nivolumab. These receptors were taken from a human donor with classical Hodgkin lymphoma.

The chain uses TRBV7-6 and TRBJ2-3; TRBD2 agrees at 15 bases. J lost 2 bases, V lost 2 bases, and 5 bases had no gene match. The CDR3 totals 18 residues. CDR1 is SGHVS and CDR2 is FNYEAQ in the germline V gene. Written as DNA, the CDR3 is TGTGCCAGCAGCTTAATTCGGACTAGCGGGAGGGACACAGATACGCAGTATTTT. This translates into CASSLIRTSGRDTDTQYF. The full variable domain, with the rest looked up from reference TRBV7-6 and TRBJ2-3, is GAGVSQSPRYKVTKRGQDVALRCDPISGHVSLYWYRQALGQGPEFLTYFNYEAQQDKSGLPNDRFSAERPEGSISTLTIQRTEQRDSAMYRCASSLIRTSGRDTDTQYFGPGTRLTVL.

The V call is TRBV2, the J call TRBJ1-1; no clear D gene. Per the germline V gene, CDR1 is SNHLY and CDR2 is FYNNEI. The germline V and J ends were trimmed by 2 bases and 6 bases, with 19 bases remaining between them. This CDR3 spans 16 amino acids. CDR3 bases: TGTGCCAGCAGTGAATCTGTGCCGGTGTCGGACTCTGAAGCTTTCTTT. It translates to CASSESVPVSDSEAFF.

In DNA, the CDR3 is TGTGCCAGTAGTTTATCCGGGACAGAGAACACTGAAGCTTTCTTT. It translates to CASSLSGTENTEAFF. The chain combines TRBV19 with TRBJ1-1; TRBD1 aligns across 7 bases. CDR1 and CDR2 (germline): LNHDA, SQIVND (reference sequence). V shed 5 bases, J shed 1 base, and the junction held 7 bases outside the gene matches. This CDR3 is 15 amino acids long.

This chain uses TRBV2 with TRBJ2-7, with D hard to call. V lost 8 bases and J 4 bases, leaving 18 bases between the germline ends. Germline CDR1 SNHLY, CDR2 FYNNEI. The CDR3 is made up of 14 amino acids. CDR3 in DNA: TGTGCCAGCCGGTGGTCCAATGCGCGGTACGAGCAGTACTTC. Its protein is CASRWSNARYEQYF.

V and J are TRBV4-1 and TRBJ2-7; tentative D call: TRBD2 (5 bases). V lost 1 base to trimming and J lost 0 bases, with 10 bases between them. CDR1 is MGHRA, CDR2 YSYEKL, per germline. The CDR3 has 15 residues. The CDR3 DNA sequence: TGCGCCAGCAGCCAAGTCCCGGGGAGCTCCTACGAGCAGTACTTC. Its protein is CASSQVPGSSYEQYF.

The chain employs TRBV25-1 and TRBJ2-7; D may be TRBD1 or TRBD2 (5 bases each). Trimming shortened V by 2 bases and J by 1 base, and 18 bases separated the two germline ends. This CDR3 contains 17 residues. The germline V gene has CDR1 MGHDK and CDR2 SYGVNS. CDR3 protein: CASSEGDKGPGSYEQYF. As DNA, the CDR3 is TGTGCCAGCAGTGAAGGTGATAAGGGACCGGGTTCCTACGAGCAGTACTTC.

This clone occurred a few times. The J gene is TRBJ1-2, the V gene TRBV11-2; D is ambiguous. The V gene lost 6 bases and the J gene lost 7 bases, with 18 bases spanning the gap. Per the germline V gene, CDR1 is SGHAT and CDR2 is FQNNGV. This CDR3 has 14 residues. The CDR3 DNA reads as TGTGCCAGCAGTAGCAGGCAGTGGGTGGGTGGCTACACCTTC. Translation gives CASSSRQWVGGYTF.

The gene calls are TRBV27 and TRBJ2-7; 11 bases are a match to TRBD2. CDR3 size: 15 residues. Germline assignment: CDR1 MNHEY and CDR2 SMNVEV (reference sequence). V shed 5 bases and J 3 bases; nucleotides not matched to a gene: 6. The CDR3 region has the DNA TGTGCCAGCAGTAAGACTAGCGGGACATACTACGAGCAGTACTTC. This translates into CASSKTSGTYYEQYF.

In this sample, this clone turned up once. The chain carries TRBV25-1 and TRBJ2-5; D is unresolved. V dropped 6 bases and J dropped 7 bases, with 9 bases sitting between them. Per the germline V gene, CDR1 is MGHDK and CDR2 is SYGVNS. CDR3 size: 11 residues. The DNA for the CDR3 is TGTGCCAGCAGCTCTGTAGGGACCCAGTACTTC. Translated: CASSSVGTQYF. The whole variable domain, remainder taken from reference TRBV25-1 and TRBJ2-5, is EADIYQTPRYLVIGTGKKITLECSQTMGHDKMYWYQQDPGMELHLIHYSYGVNSTEKGDLSSESTVSRIRTEHFPLTLESARPSHTSQYLCASSSVGTQYFGPGTRLLVL.

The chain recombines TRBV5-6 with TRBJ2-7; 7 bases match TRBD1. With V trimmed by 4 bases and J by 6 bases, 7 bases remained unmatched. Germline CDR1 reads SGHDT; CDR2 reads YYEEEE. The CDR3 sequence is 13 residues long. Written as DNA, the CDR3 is TGTGCCAGCAGCGGACGACAGGGACGCGAGCAGTACTTC. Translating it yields CASSGRQGREQYF. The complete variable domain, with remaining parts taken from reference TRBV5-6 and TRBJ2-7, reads DAGVTQSPTHLIKTRGQQVTLRCSPKSGHDTVSWYQQALGQGPQFIFQYYEEEERQRGNFPDRFSGHQFPNYSSELNVNALLLGDSALYLCASSGRQGREQYFGPGTRLTVT.

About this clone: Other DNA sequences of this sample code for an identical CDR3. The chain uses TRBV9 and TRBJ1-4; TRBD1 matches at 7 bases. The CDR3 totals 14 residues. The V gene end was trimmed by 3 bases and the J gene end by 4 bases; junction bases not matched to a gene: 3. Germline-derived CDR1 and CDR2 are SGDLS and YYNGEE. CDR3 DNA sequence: TGTGCCAGCAGCGCCGGGACAGTTAATGAAAAACTGTTTTTT. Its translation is CASSAGTVNEKLFF.